The entry below describes one T cell receptor beta chain. Its target is unknown. PCR involved 60 Vbeta and 13 Jbeta primers. Some clones are missing from TCRdb's copy, which holds only in-frame ones; the method was immunoSEQ multiplex PCR. The table records some 67,000 clones, roughly nine tenths of them present only once. This sample is drawn from a study of cytomegalovirus exposure and HLA in healthy donors. The study's findings and limits: In a later analysis, a genetic analysis reported fewer productive-TCR N-insertions in an Asian-associated ancestry cluster than the cohort average.

The clonotype comes from a woman in her 30s in good health and CMV-seropositive. Sequencing was performed on PBMCs.

The DNA for the CDR3 is TGTGCCAGCAGCCCGACAGGGGACACCTACAATGAGCAGTTCTTC. Translation gives CASSPTGDTYNEQFF. V usage is TRBV4-2 and J usage is TRBJ2-1; the match to TRBD1 covers 8 bases. J was trimmed by 2 bases and V by 4 bases; bases with no gene match: 4. Germline CDR1 is LGHNA and CDR2 is YNFKEQ. This CDR3 region has 15 residues.